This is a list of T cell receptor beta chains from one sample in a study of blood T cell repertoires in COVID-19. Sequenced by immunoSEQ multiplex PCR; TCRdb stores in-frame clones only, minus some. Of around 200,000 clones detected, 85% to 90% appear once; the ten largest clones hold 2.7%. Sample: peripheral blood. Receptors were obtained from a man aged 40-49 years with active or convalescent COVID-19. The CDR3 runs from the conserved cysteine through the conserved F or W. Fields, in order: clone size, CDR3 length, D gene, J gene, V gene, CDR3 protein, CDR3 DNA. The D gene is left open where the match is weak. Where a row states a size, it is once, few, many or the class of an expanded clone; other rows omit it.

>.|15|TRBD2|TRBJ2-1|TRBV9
CASSVAPTSGYEQFF
TGTGCCAGCAGCGTAGCCCCTACTAGCGGGTATGAGCAGTTCTTC
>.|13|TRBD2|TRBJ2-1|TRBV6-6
CASGTTRSNEQFF
TGTGCCAGCGGGACTACCCGTTCCAATGAGCAGTTCTTC
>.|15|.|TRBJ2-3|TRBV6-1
CASSEMALGADTQYF
TGTGCCAGCAGTGAGATGGCCCTGGGGGCGGATACGCAGTATTTT
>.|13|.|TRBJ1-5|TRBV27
CASRRDGSQPQHF
TGTGCCAGCAGACGGGACGGGAGCCAGCCCCAGCATTTT
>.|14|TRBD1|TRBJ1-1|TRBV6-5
CASRAGTANTEAFF
TGTGCCAGCCGGGCCGGGACAGCGAACACTGAAGCTTTCTTT
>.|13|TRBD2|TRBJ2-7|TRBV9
CASSPRDYYEQYF
TGTGCCAGCAGCCCCCGGGACTACTACGAGCAGTACTTC
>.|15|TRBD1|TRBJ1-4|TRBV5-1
CASSPGQGASEKLFF
TGCGCCAGCAGCCCAGGACAGGGGGCAAGCGAAAAACTGTTTTTT
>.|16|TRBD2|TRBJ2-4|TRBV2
CASRQGLAGGKNIQYF
TGTGCCAGCAGACAGGGACTAGCGGGGGGTAAAAACATTCAGTACTTC
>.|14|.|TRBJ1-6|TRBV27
CASRGGESNSPLHF
TGTGCCAGTAGAGGAGGGGAATCCAATTCACCCCTCCACTTT
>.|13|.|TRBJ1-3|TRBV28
CASSGGTGNTIYF
TGTGCCAGCAGTGGGGGGACTGGAAACACCATATATTTT
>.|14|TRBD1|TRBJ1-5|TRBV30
CAWSVGQGNQPQHF
TGTGCCTGGAGTGTGGGACAGGGCAATCAGCCCCAGCATTTT
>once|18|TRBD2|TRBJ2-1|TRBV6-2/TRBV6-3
CASSYEGLAGALYNEQFF
TGTGCCAGCAGTTACGAGGGACTAGCGGGGGCCCTCTACAATGAGCAGTTCTTC